These 13 T cell receptor beta chains came from one sample sequenced in a study of cytomegalovirus exposure and HLA in healthy donors. The PCR had 60 Vbeta and 13 Jbeta primers. Data came from immunoSEQ multiplex PCR; TCRdb stores just in-frame clones and leaves some out. The repertoire includes approximately 150,000 clones, about 79% of them detected once, and 0.5% to 0.85% sits in the top ten. The material sequenced was PBMCs. These receptors were obtained from a male donor in good health and CMV-seronegative.

This chain uses TRBV15 with TRBJ2-5; possible D gene TRBD1, 5 bases. Near its end, the DNA agrees better with TRBJ2-7, so the J call may be wrong. Germline V gene lookup returns CDR1 LNHNV and CDR2 YYDKDF (reference sequence). The CDR3 runs 14 residues. The CDR3 nucleotides are TGTGCCACCAGCAGAGACAGGGCTTCCTACGAGCAGTACTTC. Translation: CATSRDRASYEQYF.

The CDR3 loop is CASSLVRGQPQHF. In DNA, the CDR3 is TGTGCCAGCAGCTTAGTCAGAGGGCAGCCCCAGCATTTT. This chain links TRBV11-3 with TRBJ1-5, with unresolved D. Germline V lookup: CDR1 SGHNT, CDR2 YENEEA. V was trimmed by 1 base and J by 7 bases, leaving 8 bases between them. The CDR3 runs 13 residues.

This clone has just a few counts. This sequence joins TRBV7-2 and TRBJ2-7, with TRBD2 matching over 10 bases. After removal of 6 bases from V and 4 bases from J, the junction contained 9 bases not matched to a gene. The length of the CDR3 is 15 residues. CDR1 and CDR2 from the germline V gene are SGHTA and FQGNSA. CDR3 amino acids: CASRPPGLALYEQYF. CDR3 sequence (DNA): TGTGCCAGCAGACCTCCGGGACTAGCGCTTTACGAGCAGTACTTC.

The chain is built from TRBV13 and TRBJ2-2; D possibly corresponds to TRBD1 (6 bases). Per the germline V gene, CDR1 is PRHDT and CDR2 is FYEKMQ (reference sequence). Trimming pared 2 bases from V and 4 bases from J, leaving 17 bases between. CDR3 length: 17 residues. CDR3 sequence (DNA): TGTGCCAGCAGCTTACGTACGGGACAAGTCCCCACCGGGGAGCTGTTTTTT. Residues: CASSLRTGQVPTGELFF.

The chain joins TRBV6-1 to TRBJ1-1, with D tentatively TRBD1 (5 bases). The CDR3 has 14 amino acids. The V end lost 7 bases, the J end lost 4 bases, and 16 bases lay between the germline ends. Germline V CDR1 and CDR2: MNHNS, SASEGT. CDR3 loop: CASMAGPRVTEAFF. The CDR3 bases are TGTGCCAGCATGGCGGGACCCCGGGTCACTGAAGCTTTCTTT.

The chain employs TRBV11-3 and TRBJ1-1; 7 bases agree with TRBD1. This CDR3 region has 14 residues. CDR1 and CDR2 from the germline V gene are SGHNT and YENEEA. After removal of 3 bases from V and 9 bases from J, the junction contained 10 bases not matched to a gene. DNA for the CDR3: TGTGCCAGCAGCTTTGGTGGCAGGGGGGTGCAAGCTTTCTTT. Residues: CASSFGGRGVQAFF.

This chain uses TRBV6-6 with TRBJ2-1, with 9 bases fitting TRBD1. Per germline, CDR1 MNHNY and CDR2 SVGAGI (reference sequence). The trim removed 5 bases at V and 5 bases at J, leaving 4 bases unmatched. There are 14 residues in the CDR3. CDR3 amino acids: CASSPRTGDNEQFF. CDR3 nucleotide sequence: TGTGCCAGCAGTCCGCGGACAGGGGACAATGAGCAGTTCTTC.

This rearrangement joins TRBV5-1 to TRBJ2-1, with a possible D match to TRBD1 (5 bases). CDR3 length equals 13 residues. Deletions cut 2 bases from V and 9 bases from J, with 12 bases between. Germline CDR1 reads SGHRS; CDR2 reads YFSETQ. CDR3 DNA sequence: TGCGCCAGCAGCTTAATAGGGGCCTCTGAGCAGTTCTTC. It encodes CASSLIGASEQFF.

The chain employs TRBV2 and TRBJ1-4, with 9 bases matching TRBD1. V shed 4 bases and J 5 bases; nucleotides not matched to a gene: 5. The germline V gene encodes CDR1 SNHLY and CDR2 FYNNEI. This CDR3 has 15 residues. The CDR3: CASSVGQGINEKLFF. The CDR3 nucleotides read TGTGCCAGCAGTGTTGGACAGGGGATAAATGAAAAACTGTTTTTT.

The chain uses TRBV11-2 and TRBJ2-5, with D perhaps TRBD2 (6 bases). The J call may be wrong; the DNA end is better matched by TRBJ2-7. CDR3 length equals 16 residues. Germline assignment: CDR1 SGHAT and CDR2 FQNNGV. CDR3 nucleotides: TGTGCCAGCAGCCTAGGTTGGGGGGAGAGCTCCTACGAGCAGTACTTC. Residues: CASSLGWGESSYEQYF.

The genes are TRBV29-1 and TRBJ2-7; TRBD2 matches at 10 bases. This CDR3 spans 13 amino acids. Trimming at V came to 4 bases and at J to 2 bases, leaving 2 bases not matched to a gene. Per germline, CDR1 SQVTM and CDR2 ANQGSEA. The chain's CDR3 is CSVGTSGTYEQYF. The DNA for the CDR3 is TGCAGCGTTGGGACTAGCGGTACCTACGAGCAGTACTTC.

J is TRBJ2-2 and V is TRBV19, with D tentatively TRBD2 (6 bases). V was pared by 4 bases and J by 5 bases, with 14 bases between. Looked up from germline, CDR1 is LNHDA and CDR2 is SQIVND (reference sequence). The CDR3 runs 15 residues. CDR3 nucleotide sequence: TGTGCCAGTAGTACTCAAGGAGGGATTACCGGGGAGCTGTTTTTT. It translates to CASSTQGGITGELFF.

This clone was seen only a few times. The rearrangement links TRBV15 to TRBJ2-3; TRBD2 matches at 10 bases. After removal of 0 bases from V and 2 bases from J, the junction contained 5 bases not matched to a gene. Germline CDR1 is LNHNV and CDR2 is YYDKDF (reference sequence). The CDR3 length is 17 residues. The CDR3 region is CATSRDGTSELTDTQYF. For the CDR3, the DNA is TGTGCCACCAGCAGAGACGGGACTAGCGAGCTCACAGATACGCAGTATTTT. Variable domain in full (rest from reference TRBV15 and TRBJ2-3): DAMVIQNPRYQVTQFGKPVTLSCSQTLNHNVMYWYQQKSSQAPKLLFHYYDKDFNNEADTPDNFQSRRPNTSFCFLDIRSPGLGDTAMYLCATSRDGTSELTDTQYFGPGTRLTVL.